The 9 T cell receptor beta chains in this list originate from one sample, sequenced in a study of neurological immune-mediated disorders (dated by TCRdb to the late 2010s). Library creation used 5' RACE. Reads for this sample came from an Illumina HiSeq 2500. TCRdb cleaned the public reads at Q25 with fastp, built clones with MiXCR and kept in-frame beta chains. Every distinct CDR3 protein forms one entry, paired with its most common genes and DNA. In this sample the table shows about 99,000 distinct CDR3 sequences, 10% to 12% of which occur a single time. The ten most abundant clones make up approximately 3.4% of the sample. In light of the paper, this sample's time point label describes: longitudinal time-point 3. Sequencing was carried out using PBMCs. All receptors come from a female donor with HTLV-1-associated myelopathy (HAM/TSP).

This clonotype was counted at least ten times. This chain uses TRBV10-3 with TRBJ2-2, with TRBD1 matching over 8 bases. In germline, CDR1 is ENHRY, CDR2 SYGVKD. V lost 10 bases, J lost 4 bases, and 2 bases stayed unmatched. This CDR3 contains 12 residues. CDR3 nucleotides: TGTGCCACCGACAGGGGCACCGGGGAGCTGTTTTTT. Its protein product is CATDRGTGELFF.

This clonotype was seen ten or more times. V usage is TRBV10-3 and J usage is TRBJ2-2; D is ambiguous. The CDR3 spans 16 residues. From germline, CDR1 is ENHRY and CDR2 SYGVKD. The germline V and J ends were trimmed by 6 bases and 1 base, with 15 bases remaining between them. The CDR3, as DNA: TGTGCCATCAGGCTACAGAGAGGAAGGAACACCGGGGAGCTGTTTTTT. Translating it yields CAIRLQRGRNTGELFF.

This clonotype was seen ten or more times. The V gene is TRBV12-3 or TRBV12-4, the J gene TRBJ2-7; a weak D match, TRBD1 (5 bases). Trimming took 6 bases from V and 6 from J, leaving 21 bases between them. The length of the CDR3 is 15 residues. As DNA, the CDR3 is TGTGCCAGCAGCCCCGGGTCGCGCCGGACAAGCGAGCAGTACTTC. Protein sequence: CASSPGSRRTSEQYF.

Ten or more counts support this clonotype. The chain uses TRBV7-9 and TRBJ2-7, with D possibly called TRBD1 or TRBD2 (6 bases each). This CDR3 region has 13 residues. Per the germline V gene, CDR1 is SEHNR and CDR2 is FQNEAQ (reference sequence). The germline V and J ends were trimmed by 1 base and 6 bases, with 10 bases remaining between them. The CDR3 region is CASSLGGAGEQYF. The CDR3 bases are TGTGCCAGCAGCTTAGGGGGGGCAGGCGAGCAGTACTTC.

The V call is TRBV7-9, the J call TRBJ2-1; maybe TRBD1 (5 bases). The ends were cut back, 4 bases at V and 8 bases at J, with 18 bases in the middle. Looked up from germline, CDR1 is SEHNR and CDR2 is FQNEAQ (reference sequence). The CDR3 covers 15 residues. CDR3 in amino acids: CASSSSWGRVDEQFF. Here the CDR3 DNA reads TGTGCCAGCAGCTCCTCGTGGGGCAGGGTTGATGAGCAGTTCTTC.

In this sample, this clonotype turned up many times. This sequence joins TRBV7-2 and TRBJ2-7; perhaps D is TRBD1 or TRBD2 (7 bases each). The CDR3 runs to 17 residues. The ends were cut back, 0 bases at V and 6 bases at J, with 21 bases in the middle. Germline loops: CDR1 SGHTA, CDR2 FQGNSA. In DNA form, the CDR3 reads TGTGCCAGCAGCTTAGCCGATACAGGGACAGCGGGATCCGAGCAGTACTTC. Translated: CASSLADTGTAGSEQYF.

At least ten counts were recorded for this clonotype. DNA of the CDR3: TGCAGTGCTAGAGATCTACAGGGGGACCATCAGCCCCAGCATTTT. Translating it yields CSARDLQGDHQPQHF. V gene TRBV20-1 combines with J gene TRBJ1-5, with TRBD1 matching over 8 bases. Germline trimming cut 0 bases from V and 5 bases from J; bases unmatched to any gene: 6. The germline V gene encodes CDR1 DFQATT and CDR2 SNEGSKA (reference sequence). CDR3 length: 15 amino acids.

This clonotype was seen at least ten times. This chain joins TRBV24-1 and TRBJ2-2; D is ambiguous. Germline CDR1 KGHDR, CDR2 SFDVKD. The CDR3 runs to 16 residues. Trimming took off 5 bases at V and 0 bases at J, with 12 bases between the two ends. CDR3 amino acids: CATSGAWAANTGELFF. CDR3 in DNA: TGTGCCACCAGTGGGGCCTGGGCCGCGAACACCGGGGAGCTGTTTTTT.

This clonotype was seen at least ten times. This chain's CDR3 is CSVVGQALSLYNEQFF. The CDR3 DNA sequence: TGCAGCGTGGTCGGACAGGCTTTAAGTCTCTACAATGAGCAGTTCTTC. The rearrangement joins TRBV29-1 to TRBJ2-1; 7 bases are a match to TRBD1. The V segment lost 6 bases and the J segment 3 bases; nucleotides outside the gene matches: 14. This CDR3 has 16 residues. Germline V gene lookup returns CDR1 SQVTM and CDR2 ANQGSEA.